This T cell receptor (beta chain) is drawn from a study of identical twins. MiXCR was run by TCRdb on the 5' RACE reads, yielding one entry per CDR3 protein. The sample has about 730,000 distinct CDR3 sequences; 20% to 25% are singletons. Looked up from germline, CDR1 is SGDLS and CDR2 is YYNGEE. This CDR3 has 15 amino acids. V shed 3 bases and J 5 bases; nucleotides not matched to a gene: 6. The same sample was also studied in work on T cells expressing NK-cell markers. From that report: In sorted CD3+CD56+NKG2C+, CD3+CD56+NKG2C- and CD3+CD56-NKG2C+ T cells, TCR beta repertoires were obtained.

The chain links TRBV9 to TRBJ2-5, with TRBD1 matching over 11 bases. This TCR was recovered from a woman younger than 30 in good health. Sequencing input: PBMCs. DNA for the CDR3: TGTGCCAGCAGCGCCGGGACAGGGGGGGTGGAGACCCAGTACTTC. As protein: CASSAGTGGVETQYF. Variable domain in full (rest from reference TRBV9 and TRBJ2-5): DSGVTQTPKHLITATGQRVTLRCSPRSGDLSVYWYQQSLDQGLQFLIQYYNGEERAKGNILERFSAQQFPDLHSELNLSSLELGDSALYFCASSAGTGGVETQYFGPGTRLLVL.